This TCR beta chain was profiled in a study of T cells in Graves' hyperthyroidism and ophthalmopathy. Findings and caveats of the study: The model forecast ophthalmopathy, anticipating it by a median roughly 6.5 months before onset.

The junction had 7 bases not matched to a gene; V was cut back by 5 bases and J by 2 bases. The CDR3 length is 16 residues. From germline, CDR1 is MDHEN and CDR2 SYDVKM. The TCR beta CDR3 regions underwent amplification using RNA transcripts as the source. The HTBI primer set served for first-round RT-PCR of the TCR CDR3. One entry per CDR3 protein results from TCRdb running MiXCR on the multiplex PCR reads. The sample lists approximately 600,000 distinct CDR3 sequences; roughly 20% were seen once. The diagnoses drew upon clinical symptoms, serum thyroxine and TRAb, thyroid ultrasound and orbital computed tomography. Notes on this clonotype: What it recognizes is unknown.

The clonotype comes from a man younger than 45 with Graves' ophthalmopathy. Sequencing input: blood. The rearrangement joins TRBV28 to TRBJ2-7, with 12 bases that match TRBD2. CDR3 sequence reads: CASSARLAGAPYEQYF. CDR3 sequence (DNA): TGTGCCAGCAGTGCCCGACTAGCGGGAGCACCCTACGAGCAGTACTTC. The full variable domain, its missing parts supplied by reference TRBV28 and TRBJ2-7, is DVKVTQSSRYLVKRTGEKVFLECVQDMDHENMFWYRQDPGLGLRLIYFSYDVKMKEKGDIPEGYSVSREKKERFSLILESASTNQTSMYLCASSARLAGAPYEQYFGPGTRLTVT.